The rows below give T cell receptor beta chains drawn from one sample of a study of cytomegalovirus exposure and HLA in healthy donors. The data were produced by immunoSEQ multiplex PCR, yet TCRdb's version contains in-frame clones alone and is incomplete. Of about 180,000 clones in the sample, approximately 77% are singletons; the top ten hold around 2.6%. The sequenced material came from PBMCs. The receptors shown here come from a female donor in good health and CMV-seronegative. The CDR3 runs from the conserved cysteine through the conserved F or W. The D gene is left open where the match is weak. Clone size is given for some rows only: seen once, a few or many times, or a class if the clone is expanded.

clone size	D gene	V gene	CDR3 length	J gene	CDR3 protein	CDR3 DNA
.	.	TRBV19	15	TRBJ2-3	CASSTQASSTDTQYF	TGTGCCAGTAGTACCCAAGCTTCTAGCACAGATACGCAGTATTTT
.	.	TRBV6-1	15	TRBJ2-1	CASSVGTSIYNEQFF	TGTGCCAGCAGTGTGGGGACTTCTATCTACAATGAGCAGTTCTTC
few	.	TRBV9	17	TRBJ2-2	CASSVGPGTSYPGELFF	TGTGCCAGCAGCGTAGGCCCCGGGACTTCCTACCCCGGGGAGCTGTTTTTT
once	.	TRBV6-5	16	TRBJ2-1	CASRYSRSGSYNEQFF	TGTGCCAGCAGGTACTCGAGGAGCGGTTCCTACAATGAGCAGTTCTTC
.	.	TRBV30	11	TRBJ2-1	CAWRSRGEQFF	TGTGCCTGGAGGTCCCGGGGGGAGCAGTTCTTC
.	TRBD1	TRBV9	16	TRBJ1-1	CASKRGTGNMNTEAFF	TGTGCCAGCAAACGGGGGACAGGTAATATGAACACTGAAGCTTTCTTT
once	.	TRBV28	11	TRBJ2-7	CASSPNYEQYF	TGTGCCAGCAGCCCCAACTACGAGCAGTACTTC
.	.	TRBV5-4	16	TRBJ2-7	CASSSPGLLSSYEQYF	TGTGCCAGCAGCTCCCCGGGTCTACTAAGCTCCTACGAGCAGTACTTC
.	.	TRBV7-9	12	TRBJ2-7	CASSSGTYEQYF	TGTGCCAGCAGCTCGGGTACCTACGAGCAGTACTTC
.	.	TRBV9	17	TRBJ1-3	CASSVDSGQGGRNTIYF	TGTGCCAGCAGCGTAGATTCCGGGCAGGGAGGCCGAAACACCATATATTTT
.	TRBD1	TRBV9	16	TRBJ2-2	CASSVSGTEATGELFF	TGTGCCAGCAGCGTCTCCGGGACAGAGGCCACCGGGGAGCTGTTTTTT
.	TRBD1	TRBV30	13	TRBJ1-5	CAWSGQGAQAQHF	TGTGCCTGGAGTGGACAGGGTGCACAGGCCCAGCATTTT
.	.	TRBV13	13	TRBJ2-1	CASSLRGSRFPFF	TGTGCCAGCAGCTTAAGAGGCAGCCGATTTCCGTTCTTC
.	TRBD1	TRBV18	17	TRBJ1-1	CASSPSGRGRGLSEAFF	TGTGCCAGCTCACCTTCGGGGAGGGGCAGGGGGCTGTCTGAAGCTTTCTTT
few	TRBD1	TRBV18	14	TRBJ2-7	CASTTGTGGYEQYF	TGTGCCAGCACCACCGGGACAGGGGGCTACGAGCAGTACTTC
.	TRBD2	TRBV7-2	18	TRBJ2-1	CASSLAPTTSGRSDEQFF	TGTGCCAGCAGCTTAGCCCCAACAACTAGCGGGAGGAGCGATGAGCAGTTCTTC
.	.	TRBV9	13	TRBJ1-2	CASSVGQGGGYTF	TGTGCCAGCAGCGTTGGGCAGGGCGGCGGCTACACCTTC
few	.	TRBV7-3	14	TRBJ2-2	CASSLNRNTGELFF	TGTGCCAGCAGCTTAAACAGAAACACCGGGGAGCTGTTTTTT
.	.	TRBV6-5	14	TRBJ2-3	CASSPHFGTDTQYF	TGTGCCAGCAGTCCCCACTTTGGCACAGATACGCAGTATTTT
once	.	TRBV11-2	14	TRBJ2-2	CALGAGPNTGELFF	TGTGCCCTAGGGGCCGGACCGAACACCGGGGAGCTGTTTTTT
.	TRBD1	TRBV27	15	TRBJ2-3	CASSPDRVGPDTQYF	TGTGCCAGCAGTCCGGACAGGGTGGGCCCAGATACGCAGTATTTT
.	TRBD2	TRBV7-9	16	TRBJ2-3	CASSTGLAGGTDTQYF	TGTGCCAGCAGCACCGGACTAGCGGGAGGCACAGATACGCAGTATTTT
once	TRBD2	TRBV6-1	15	TRBJ2-2	CASRRGLASTGELFF	TGTGCCAGCAGACGGGGACTAGCAAGCACCGGGGAGCTGTTTTTT
.	TRBD2	TRBV6-5	15	TRBJ2-2	CASSLSGGDTGELFF	TGTGCCAGCAGTTTGAGCGGGGGAGACACCGGGGAGCTGTTTTTT
.	TRBD1	TRBV10-3	19	TRBJ1-2	CAISDPSLQGASGVYGYTF	TGTGCCATCAGTGATCCCTCCTTACAGGGGGCGTCAGGGGTCTATGGCTACACCTTC
.	.	TRBV10-1	17	TRBJ2-1	CASSEPDSPPGYNEQFF	TGCGCCAGCAGTGAGCCGGACAGTCCCCCTGGCTACAATGAGCAGTTCTTC
.	TRBD1	TRBV9	18	TRBJ2-3	CASSTTPGQGAQTDTQYF	TGTGCCAGCAGCACCACCCCGGGACAGGGGGCACAGACAGATACGCAGTATTTT
.	.	TRBV29-1	13	TRBJ1-1	CSVEDAGDTEAFF	TGCAGCGTTGAAGACGCAGGGGACACTGAAGCTTTCTTT
.	.	TRBV5-8	14	TRBJ1-5	CASSSEGGWGAQHF	TGTGCCAGCAGCTCTGAGGGGGGGTGGGGGGCCCAGCATTTT
.	TRBD2	TRBV25-1	14	TRBJ2-7	CASSRRGDGYEQYF	TGTGCCAGCAGTAGGCGGGGGGACGGTTACGAGCAGTACTTC
.	.	TRBV19	14	TRBJ1-5	CASSMLGINQPQHF	TGTGCCAGTAGTATGTTGGGCATCAATCAGCCCCAGCATTTT
few	TRBD1	TRBV6-5	15	TRBJ2-7	CASRPAQGVDSEQYF	TGTGCCAGCAGACCGGCACAGGGGGTCGATAGCGAGCAGTACTTC
.	TRBD1	TRBV6-5	16	TRBJ2-2	CASSYSRDRPTGELFF	TGTGCCAGCAGTTACTCGAGGGACAGACCCACCGGGGAGCTGTTTTTT
few	.	TRBV7-3	14	TRBJ2-3	CASSLGRDTDTQYF	TGTGCCAGCAGCTTAGGCAGGGACACAGATACGCAGTATTTT
.	.	TRBV6-6	13	TRBJ2-7	CASSYRSSYEQYF	TGTGCCAGCAGTTACCGTAGCTCCTACGAGCAGTACTTC
.	TRBD1	TRBV9	16	TRBJ2-3	CASSPRTGASTDTQYF	TGTGCCAGCAGCCCGAGGACAGGAGCGTCCACAGATACGCAGTATTTT
.	.	TRBV5-1	19	TRBJ1-5	CASSLERPSGHYSNQPQHF	TGCGCCAGCAGCTTAGAACGACCATCGGGACATTATAGCAATCAGCCCCAGCATTTT
.	.	TRBV19	14	TRBJ2-3	CASSVQVSTDTQYF	TGTGCCAGTAGTGTTCAGGTCAGCACAGATACGCAGTATTTT
.	.	TRBV25-1	15	TRBJ1-1	CASSGFGVERSEAFF	TGTGCCAGCAGTGGATTCGGGGTGGAAAGGTCTGAAGCTTTCTTT
few	TRBD1	TRBV7-2	18	TRBJ1-5	CASSLSGGGNSGNQPQHF	TGTGCCAGCAGCTTGTCAGGGGGCGGCAATAGCGGCAATCAGCCCCAGCATTTT